This record covers a single T cell receptor beta chain. Authors' processing steps: For nucleated cells, counts were estimated from reference gene primer amplification. Profiled with immunoSEQ multiplex PCR; TCRdb holds only in-frame clones, not every one. That table gives V, J and clone size, and the DNA gave D and trimming. Of tens of thousands of clones in the sample, approximately 82% are singletons; the top ten hold 7.6%. The source of the sample is a study of blood T cell repertoires in COVID-19. Study in general: From T cells, B-cell-depleted T cells, or PBMCs came the material, which was cDNA or gDNA.

The CDR3 loop spans 14 amino acids. In germline, CDR1 is MNHEY, CDR2 SVGAGI. Trimming removed 6 bases at V and 0 bases at J, with 9 bases between. This TCR was sampled from a human donor in a cohort sampled during active COVID-19. Sequencing used peripheral blood. This rearrangement joins TRBV6-5 to TRBJ1-3; D gene unclear. CDR3: CASRVNYSGNTIYF. DNA for the CDR3: TGTGCCAGCAGGGTAAACTACTCTGGAAACACCATATATTTT.